Listed below are T cell receptor beta chains from one sample, sequenced in a study of metastatic and nonmetastatic thyroid tumors. TCRdb reprocessed the PCR reads using MiXCR. The repertoire holds 15,000 to 20,000 clones, with roughly 26% as singletons. Sequencing used adjacent normal tissue. These receptors all stem from a female donor with papillary thyroid cancer or a benign thyroid nodule (not recorded which). Some clones in this sample may be carry-over from other donors' samples. Both conserved end residues are part of each CDR3. A D gene is named only where the DNA matches it firmly. Clone size, where shown, is once, few, many, or a class for clones that have expanded.

clone_size | j_call | d_call | v_call | cdr3_aa | cdr3_nt
few | TRBJ1-1 | . | TRBV28 | CASSLVGSAFF | TGTGCCAGCAGTTTAGTGGGGTCAGCTTTCTTT
few | TRBJ1-4 | TRBD1 | TRBV19 | CASSPGQFNEKLFF | TGTGCCAGTAGTCCGGGACAGTTTAATGAAAAACTGTTTTTT
. | TRBJ1-1 | . | TRBV20-1 | CSARPGQNTEAFF | TGCAGTGCTAGGCCGGGACAGAACACTGAAGCTTTCTTT
. | TRBJ1-6 | TRBD1 | TRBV24-1 | CATSDFPAGGLPRVDSPLHF | TGTGCCACCAGTGATTTCCCGGCAGGGGGCCTCCCCCGTGTGGATTCACCCCTCCACTTT
few | TRBJ1-2 | TRBD1 | TRBV5-1 | CANSLGDRINYGYTF | TGCGCCAACAGCTTGGGGGACAGGATTAACTATGGCTACACCTTC
. | TRBJ1-4 | TRBD1 | TRBV11-2 | CASSTRQGAGGATNEKLFF | TGTGCCAGCAGCACTCGACAGGGGGCTGGTGGCGCAACTAATGAAAAACTGTTTTTT
many | TRBJ1-6 | . | TRBV19 | CASSIKALNSPLHF | TGTGCCAGTAGTATTAAGGCTCTTAATTCACCCCTCCACTTT
once | TRBJ2-7 | . | TRBV30 | CAWRGQYEQYF | TGTGCCTGGAGGGGACAATACGAGCAGTACTTC
. | TRBJ2-1 | . | TRBV9 | CASSVAQINEQFF | TGTGCCAGCAGCGTAGCCCAGATCAATGAGCAGTTCTTC
few | TRBJ1-2 | . | TRBV10-2 | CASRGNYGYTF | TGCGCCAGCAGGGGTAACTATGGCTACACCTTC
few | TRBJ2-2 | . | TRBV6-5 | CASSYPRDGGLNTGELFF | TGTGCCAGCAGTTACCCTCGGGACGGCGGACTCAACACCGGGGAGCTGTTTTTT
few | TRBJ1-2 | . | TRBV5-1 | CASSLGPSTGGYTF | TGCGCCAGCAGCTTGGGCCCCTCTACGGGTGGCTACACCTTC
few | TRBJ2-5 | TRBD2 | TRBV2 | CASRGLAGWQETQYF | TGTGCCAGCAGGGGGCTAGCGGGCTGGCAAGAGACCCAGTACTTC
. | TRBJ2-3 | TRBD2 | TRBV6-1 | CASSVAGGGTDTQYF | TGTGCCAGCAGTGTCGCGGGGGGGGGCACAGATACGCAGTATTTT
. | TRBJ1-2 | . | TRBV6-1 | CASSEPIGDSTF | TGTGCCAGCAGTGAACCTATAGGAGATTCCACCTTC
. | TRBJ2-7 | TRBD2 | TRBV11-2 | CASSLLAGGTYEQYF | TGTGCCAGCAGCTTACTAGCGGGAGGTACCTACGAGCAGTACTTC
. | TRBJ2-5 | TRBD2 | TRBV30 | CAWAPGTSVGGTQYF | TGTGCCTGGGCTCCCGGGACTAGCGTCGGGGGGACCCAGTACTTC
. | TRBJ1-1 | TRBD1 | TRBV29-1 | CSVPGQGMNTEAFF | TGCAGCGTACCCGGACAGGGGATGAACACTGAAGCTTTCTTT
. | TRBJ2-1 | . | TRBV12-3/TRBV12-4 | CASGWDEQFF | TGTGCCAGTGGGTGGGATGAGCAGTTCTTC
once | TRBJ1-2 | . | TRBV3-1 | CASSQVVGGYTF | TGTGCCAGCAGCCAAGTCGTAGGGGGCTACACCTTC
. | TRBJ1-2 | TRBD1 | TRBV7-6 | CASSPGTESNYGYTF | TGTGCCAGCAGCCCAGGGACAGAGTCTAACTATGGCTACACCTTC
many | TRBJ2-1 | . | TRBV6-1 | CASSPGAGANNEQFF | TGTGCCAGCAGCCCCGGTGCGGGGGCAAACAATGAGCAGTTCTTC
large | TRBJ1-1 | TRBD1 | TRBV12-3/TRBV12-4 | CASSVRGYAEAFF | TGTGCCAGCAGCGTCAGGGGGTATGCTGAAGCTTTCTTT
few | TRBJ2-7 | TRBD1 | TRBV6-1 | CASIGTGFEQYF | TGTGCCAGCATAGGGACAGGGTTCGAGCAGTACTTC
few | TRBJ2-1 | TRBD1 | TRBV5-1 | CASRTGQGHEQFF | TGCGCCAGCAGGACCGGACAGGGGCATGAGCAGTTCTTC
. | TRBJ2-7 | . | TRBV11-2 | CASSPPGYEQYF | TGTGCCAGCAGCCCCCCGGGCTACGAGCAGTACTTC
many | TRBJ1-6 | . | TRBV6-1 | CASKIAQQDFSPLHF | TGTGCCAGCAAAATAGCACAACAGGATTTTTCACCCCTCCACTTT
. | TRBJ2-2 | . | TRBV6-5 | CASSYEAPTNTGELFF | TGTGCCAGCAGTTACGAAGCTCCAACGAACACCGGGGAGCTGTTTTTT
. | TRBJ2-1 | . | TRBV29-1 | CSVEPPERSSYNEQFF | TGCAGCGTTGAACCACCCGAGCGGAGCTCCTACAATGAGCAGTTCTTC
. | TRBJ1-2 | TRBD1 | TRBV12-3/TRBV12-4 | CASSLGTGVYGYTF | TGTGCCAGCAGTTTAGGGACAGGGGTCTATGGCTACACCTTC
many | TRBJ1-3 | TRBD1 | TRBV28 | CASSLDRGRGNTIYF | TGTGCCAGCAGTTTGGACAGGGGGCGAGGAAACACCATATATTTT
. | TRBJ2-7 | TRBD2 | TRBV20-1 | CSASGEGEQYF | TGCAGTGCTAGCGGGGAGGGCGAGCAGTACTTC
few | TRBJ1-6 | . | TRBV10-3 | CAIIGEAPLHF | TGTGCCATCATAGGTGAAGCACCCCTCCACTTT
. | TRBJ2-7 | . | TRBV6-2/TRBV6-3 | CASSYSAWQYF | TGTGCCAGCAGTTACTCGGCGTGGCAGTACTTC
. | TRBJ1-1 | TRBD1 | TRBV13 | CASSQTFPRDRRGRMNTEAFF | TGTGCCAGCAGCCAAACCTTCCCCCGGGACAGAAGGGGTAGGATGAACACTGAAGCTTTCTTT
few | TRBJ2-1 | . | TRBV10-1 | CASSESVAGVGNEQFF | TGCGCCAGCAGTGAGTCGGTGGCAGGGGTTGGGAATGAGCAGTTCTTC
. | TRBJ2-1 | TRBD2 | TRBV27 | CASIPGLAGGNEQFF | TGTGCCAGCATCCCGGGACTAGCGGGAGGCAATGAGCAGTTCTTC
. | TRBJ2-7 | TRBD2 | TRBV2 | CASSDLGTSNEQYF | TGTGCCAGCAGTGATTTAGGGACTAGCAACGAGCAGTACTTC
. | TRBJ1-6 | . | TRBV4-3 | CASSPLGGSNSPLHF | TGCGCCAGCAGCCCCCTAGGTGGAAGCAATTCACCCCTCCACTTT
. | TRBJ2-7 | . | TRBV5-6 | CASSFSYEQYF | TGTGCCAGCAGCTTCTCCTACGAGCAGTACTTC
. | TRBJ1-2 | TRBD1 | TRBV12-3/TRBV12-4 | CASTNRQGGHTF | TGTGCCAGCACCAACAGACAGGGGGGCCACACCTTC
. | TRBJ1-5 | . | TRBV6-4 | CATRMGGIFSNQPQHF | TGTGCCACCAGAATGGGGGGGATCTTTAGCAATCAGCCCCAGCATTTT
. | TRBJ1-2 | TRBD1 | TRBV9 | CASSVDGQGFYSGYTF | TGTGCCAGCAGCGTAGATGGACAGGGTTTTTATTCTGGCTACACCTTC
many | TRBJ2-7 | TRBD2 | TRBV27 | CASRRGSGSLYEQYF | TGTGCCAGCCGCAGAGGTAGCGGGAGTTTATACGAGCAGTACTTC
few | TRBJ2-7 | . | TRBV6-2/TRBV6-3 | CASQLDHEQYF | TGTGCCAGCCAACTAGACCACGAGCAGTACTTC
few | TRBJ2-1 | TRBD1 | TRBV6-1 | CASSDVQGKSYNEQFF | TGTGCCAGCAGTGACGTACAGGGGAAGTCCTACAATGAGCAGTTCTTC
. | TRBJ1-1 | TRBD1 | TRBV5-1 | CASSPRGRTNTEAFF | TGCGCCAGCAGCCCAAGGGGGCGGACGAACACTGAAGCTTTCTTT
large | TRBJ2-7 | . | TRBV2 | CASSQRGDYEQYF | TGTGCCAGCAGCCAAAGGGGGGACTACGAGCAGTACTTC
few | TRBJ2-3 | TRBD2 | TRBV19 | CASSTLPGLGHSDTQYF | TGTGCCAGTAGTACACTCCCGGGACTAGGTCATTCAGATACGCAGTATTTT
. | TRBJ1-1 | . | TRBV11-1 | CASSGSYSAQEALEAFF | TGTGCCAGCAGCGGGTCCTATAGCGCCCAGGAAGCCCTTGAAGCTTTCTTT
. | TRBJ2-2 | . | TRBV18 | CASSLTDPNTGELFF | TGTGCCAGCTCACTAACCGACCCGAACACCGGGGAGCTGTTTTTT
few | TRBJ1-1 | . | TRBV6-6 | CASWGGAYLREAEAFF | TGTGCCAGCTGGGGGGGGGCGTACCTGCGGGAGGCTGAAGCTTTCTTT
few | TRBJ2-7 | . | TRBV12-3/TRBV12-4 | CASSKTGLTYEQYF | TGTGCCAGCAGCAAAACGGGACTCACTTACGAGCAGTACTTC
few | TRBJ1-2 | . | TRBV9 | CASSVAEPGSAYGYTF | TGTGCCAGCAGCGTAGCTGAACCAGGGTCCGCCTATGGCTACACCTTC
. | TRBJ1-2 | . | TRBV30 | CACMSRSNYGYTF | TGTGCCTGTATGTCGAGGAGCAACTATGGCTACACCTTC
. | TRBJ2-1 | TRBD2 | TRBV5-1 | CASSLLAGRLVF | TGCGCCAGCAGCTTACTAGCGGGGCGCCTGGTCTTC
. | TRBJ1-3 | TRBD1 | TRBV6-1 | CASSDTGASGNTIYF | TGTGCCAGCAGTGATACAGGGGCCTCTGGAAACACCATATATTTT
large | TRBJ1-1 | . | TRBV6-1 | CASSGDKNTEAFF | TGTGCCAGCAGTGGGGACAAGAACACTGAAGCTTTCTTT